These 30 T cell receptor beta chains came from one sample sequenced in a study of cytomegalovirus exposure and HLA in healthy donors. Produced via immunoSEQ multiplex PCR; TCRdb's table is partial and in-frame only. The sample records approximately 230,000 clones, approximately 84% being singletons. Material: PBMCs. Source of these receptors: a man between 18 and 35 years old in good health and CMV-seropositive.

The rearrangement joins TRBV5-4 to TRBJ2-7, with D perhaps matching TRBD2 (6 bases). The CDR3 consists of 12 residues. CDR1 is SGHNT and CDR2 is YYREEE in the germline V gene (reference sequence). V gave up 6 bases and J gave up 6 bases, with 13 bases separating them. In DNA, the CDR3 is TGTGCCAGCACGCGGGACCTGGGCGAGCAGTACTTC. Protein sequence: CASTRDLGEQYF.

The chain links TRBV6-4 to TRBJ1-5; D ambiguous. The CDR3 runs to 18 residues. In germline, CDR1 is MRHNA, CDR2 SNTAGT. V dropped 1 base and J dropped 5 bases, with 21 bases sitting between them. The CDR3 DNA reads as TGTGCCAGCAGTGACTATCGGGCTAGTTCGCGGTATTATCAGCCCCAGCATTTT. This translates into CASSDYRASSRYYQPQHF.

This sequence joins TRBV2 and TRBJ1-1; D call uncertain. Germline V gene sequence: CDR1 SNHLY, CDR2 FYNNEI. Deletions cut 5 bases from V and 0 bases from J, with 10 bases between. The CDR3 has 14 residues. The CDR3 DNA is TGTGCCAGCAGTTGGACTTTCATGAACACTGAAGCTTTCTTT. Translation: CASSWTFMNTEAFF.

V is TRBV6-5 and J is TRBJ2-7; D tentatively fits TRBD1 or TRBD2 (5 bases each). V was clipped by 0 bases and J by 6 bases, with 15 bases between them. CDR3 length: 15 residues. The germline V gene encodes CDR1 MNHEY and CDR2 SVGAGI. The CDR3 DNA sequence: TGTGCCAGCAGTTACTCCCCAGGGACGAGGGTCGAGCAGTACTTC. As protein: CASSYSPGTRVEQYF.

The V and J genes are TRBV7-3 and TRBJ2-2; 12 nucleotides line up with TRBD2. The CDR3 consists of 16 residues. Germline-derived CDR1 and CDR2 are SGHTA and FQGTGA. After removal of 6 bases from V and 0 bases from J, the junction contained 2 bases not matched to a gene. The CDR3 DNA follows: TGTGCCAGCAGTAGACTAGCGGGGGCGAACACCGGGGAGCTGTTTTTT. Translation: CASSRLAGANTGELFF.

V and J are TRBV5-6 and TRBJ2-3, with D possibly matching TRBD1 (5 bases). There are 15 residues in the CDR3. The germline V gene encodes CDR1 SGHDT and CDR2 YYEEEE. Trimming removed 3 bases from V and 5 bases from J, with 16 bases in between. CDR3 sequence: CASSSRPGSGDTQYF. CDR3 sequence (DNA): TGTGCCAGCAGCTCGCGCCCAGGGTCGGGAGATACGCAGTATTTT.

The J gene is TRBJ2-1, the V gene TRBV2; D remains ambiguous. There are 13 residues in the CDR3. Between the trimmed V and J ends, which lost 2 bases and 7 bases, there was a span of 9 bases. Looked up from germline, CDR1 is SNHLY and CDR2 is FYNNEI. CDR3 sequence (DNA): TGTGCCAGCAGTGAACAGGAGCTTAATGAGCAGTTCTTC. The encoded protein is CASSEQELNEQFF.

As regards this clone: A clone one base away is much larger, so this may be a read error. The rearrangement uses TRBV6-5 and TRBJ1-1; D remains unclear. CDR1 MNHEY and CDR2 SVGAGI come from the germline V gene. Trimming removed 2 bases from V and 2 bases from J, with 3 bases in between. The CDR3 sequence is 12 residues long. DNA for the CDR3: TGTGCCAGCAGTTACCTCAACACTGAAGCTTTCTTT. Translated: CASSYLNTEAFF.

The CDR3 DNA follows: TGTGCCAGCAGCCAAATAGCGGGAGGGAACAATGAGCAGTTCTTC. This translates into CASSQIAGGNNEQFF. The genes are TRBV4-2 and TRBJ2-1; TRBD2 matches at 11 bases. Germline assignment: CDR1 LGHNA and CDR2 YNFKEQ. V lost 2 bases, J lost 5 bases, and 2 bases stayed unmatched. The CDR3 totals 15 residues.

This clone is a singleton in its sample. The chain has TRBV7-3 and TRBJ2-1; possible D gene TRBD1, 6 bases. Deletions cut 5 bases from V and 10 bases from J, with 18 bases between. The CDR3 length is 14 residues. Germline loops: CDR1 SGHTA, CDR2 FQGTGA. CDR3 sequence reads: CASSPDRGGREQFF. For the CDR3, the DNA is TGTGCCAGCAGCCCGGACCGTGGGGGCCGGGAGCAGTTCTTC.

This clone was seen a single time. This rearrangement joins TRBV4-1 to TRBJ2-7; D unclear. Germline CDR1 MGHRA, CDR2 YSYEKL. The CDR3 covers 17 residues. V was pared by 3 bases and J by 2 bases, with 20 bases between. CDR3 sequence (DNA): TGCGCCAGCAGCCAGGTTACACGGTCGGGCACCGCCTACGAGCAGTACTTC. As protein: CASSQVTRSGTAYEQYF.

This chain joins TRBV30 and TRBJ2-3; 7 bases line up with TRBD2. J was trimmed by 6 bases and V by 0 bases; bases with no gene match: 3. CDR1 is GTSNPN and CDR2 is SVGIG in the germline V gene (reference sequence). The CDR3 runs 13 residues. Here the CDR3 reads CAWSVAGLDTQYF. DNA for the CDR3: TGTGCCTGGAGTGTAGCGGGACTCGATACGCAGTATTTT.

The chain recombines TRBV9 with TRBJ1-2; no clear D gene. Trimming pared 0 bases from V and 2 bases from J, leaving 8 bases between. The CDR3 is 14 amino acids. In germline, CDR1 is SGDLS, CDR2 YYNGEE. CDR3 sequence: CASSVGGSNYGYTF. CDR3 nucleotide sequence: TGTGCCAGCAGCGTAGGCGGGTCAAACTATGGCTACACCTTC.

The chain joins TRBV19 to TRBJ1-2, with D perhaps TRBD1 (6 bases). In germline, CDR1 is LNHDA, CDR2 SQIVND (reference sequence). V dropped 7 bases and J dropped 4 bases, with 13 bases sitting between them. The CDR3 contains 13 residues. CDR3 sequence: CASTAGVSYGYTF. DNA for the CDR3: TGTGCCAGTACTGCAGGGGTTAGCTATGGCTACACCTTC.

CDR3 DNA: TGTGCCAGCAGTTTATGGTATCCCCAGGGGACCTACAATGAGCAGTTCTTC. Its protein is CASSLWYPQGTYNEQFF. The chain combines TRBV27 with TRBJ2-1, with a tentative D call TRBD1 (6 bases). CDR1 MNHEY and CDR2 SMNVEV come from the germline V gene (reference sequence). Trimming removed 1 base from V and 2 bases from J, with 15 bases in between. The CDR3 spans 17 residues.

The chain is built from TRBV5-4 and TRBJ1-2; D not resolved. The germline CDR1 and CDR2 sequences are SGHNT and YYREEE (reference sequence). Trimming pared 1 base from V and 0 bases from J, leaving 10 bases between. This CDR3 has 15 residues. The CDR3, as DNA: TGTGCCAGCAGCTTGACACCTGAAGCTAACTATGGCTACACCTTC. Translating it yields CASSLTPEANYGYTF.

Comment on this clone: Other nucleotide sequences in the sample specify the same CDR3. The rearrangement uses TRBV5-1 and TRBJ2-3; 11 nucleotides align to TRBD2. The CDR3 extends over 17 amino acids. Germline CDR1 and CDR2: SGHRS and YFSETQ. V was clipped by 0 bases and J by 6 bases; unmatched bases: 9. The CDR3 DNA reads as TGCGCCAGCAGCTTGGAACTAGCGGGAGTGGGGGCCGATACGCAGTATTTT. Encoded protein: CASSLELAGVGADTQYF.

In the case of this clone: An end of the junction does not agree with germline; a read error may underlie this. This chain's CDR3 is CASSSRQGRSEANVLTF. The CDR3 DNA sequence: TGTGCCAGCAGCTCTCGACAGGGGAGGTCTGAGGCCAACGTCCTGACTTTC. J is TRBJ2-6 and V is TRBV13, with 8 bases fitting TRBD1. CDR3 length: 17 amino acids. The germline gives CDR1 PRHDT, CDR2 FYEKMQ (reference sequence).

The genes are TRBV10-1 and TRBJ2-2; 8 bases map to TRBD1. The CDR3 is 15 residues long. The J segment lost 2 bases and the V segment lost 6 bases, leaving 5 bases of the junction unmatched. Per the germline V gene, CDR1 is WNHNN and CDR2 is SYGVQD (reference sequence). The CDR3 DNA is TGCGCCAGCAGATCCGGGACAGGCAACACCGGGGAGCTGTTTTTT. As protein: CASRSGTGNTGELFF.

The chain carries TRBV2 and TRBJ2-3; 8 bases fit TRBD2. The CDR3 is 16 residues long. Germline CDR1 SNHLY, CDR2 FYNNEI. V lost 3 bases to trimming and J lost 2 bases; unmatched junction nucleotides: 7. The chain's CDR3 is CASSEGSGTNTDTQYF. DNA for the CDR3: TGTGCCAGCAGTGAGGGTAGCGGGACCAACACAGATACGCAGTATTTT.

The CDR3 here is CASSVRVSNQPQHF. The DNA for the CDR3 is TGTGCCAGCAGCGTTCGAGTTAGCAATCAGCCCCAGCATTTT. The chain is built from TRBV5-7 and TRBJ1-5; D is unresolved. TRBV5-7 is filed as an ORF, its function uncertain. V was pared by 4 bases and J by 0 bases, with 8 bases between. This CDR3 is built from 14 residues.

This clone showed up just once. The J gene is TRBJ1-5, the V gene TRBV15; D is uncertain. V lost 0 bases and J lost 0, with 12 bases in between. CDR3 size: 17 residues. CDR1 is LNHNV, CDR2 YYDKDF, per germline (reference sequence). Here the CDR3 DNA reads TGTGCCACCAGCAGAGATTTTGGGTCAAGTAGCAATCAGCCCCAGCATTTT. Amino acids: CATSRDFGSSSNQPQHF.

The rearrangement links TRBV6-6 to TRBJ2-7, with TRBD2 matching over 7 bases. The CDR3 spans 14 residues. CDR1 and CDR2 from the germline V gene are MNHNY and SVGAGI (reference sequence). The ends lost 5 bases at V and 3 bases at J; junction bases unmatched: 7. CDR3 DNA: TGTGCCAGCAGTAAGCGGGACGGTATCTACGAGCAGTACTTC. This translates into CASSKRDGIYEQYF.

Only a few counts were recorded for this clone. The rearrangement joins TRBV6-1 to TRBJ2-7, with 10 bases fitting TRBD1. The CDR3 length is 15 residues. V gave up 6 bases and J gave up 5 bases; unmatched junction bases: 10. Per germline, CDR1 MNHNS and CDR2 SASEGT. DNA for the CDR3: TGTGCCAGCAGCTACGACAGGGGGCACACCGACGAGCAGTACTTC. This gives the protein CASSYDRGHTDEQYF.

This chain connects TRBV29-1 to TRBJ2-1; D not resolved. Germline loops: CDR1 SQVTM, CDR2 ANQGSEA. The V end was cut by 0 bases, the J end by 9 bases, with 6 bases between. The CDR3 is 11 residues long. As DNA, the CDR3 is TGCAGCGTTGAAGAACGGGCTGAGCAGTTCTTC. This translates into CSVEERAEQFF.

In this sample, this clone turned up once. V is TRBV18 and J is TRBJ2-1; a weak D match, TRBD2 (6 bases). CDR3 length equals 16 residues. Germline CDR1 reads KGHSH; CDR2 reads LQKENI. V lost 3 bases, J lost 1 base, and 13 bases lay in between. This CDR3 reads CASSPSGVGSYNEQFF. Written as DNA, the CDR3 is TGTGCCAGCTCACCTTCGGGGGTCGGTTCCTACAATGAGCAGTTCTTC.

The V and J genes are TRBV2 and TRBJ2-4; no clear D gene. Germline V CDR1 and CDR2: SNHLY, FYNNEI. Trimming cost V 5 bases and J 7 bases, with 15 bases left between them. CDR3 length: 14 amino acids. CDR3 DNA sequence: TGTGCCAGCAGTCCGGACCGGGCCGGCAACATTCAGTACTTC. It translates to CASSPDRAGNIQYF.

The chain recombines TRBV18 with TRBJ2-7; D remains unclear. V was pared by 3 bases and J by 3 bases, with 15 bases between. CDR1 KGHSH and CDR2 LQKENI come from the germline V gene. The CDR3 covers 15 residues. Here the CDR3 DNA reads TGTGCCAGCTCACCCGGTTTAGCCTTCCTCTACGAGCAGTACTTC. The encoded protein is CASSPGLAFLYEQYF.

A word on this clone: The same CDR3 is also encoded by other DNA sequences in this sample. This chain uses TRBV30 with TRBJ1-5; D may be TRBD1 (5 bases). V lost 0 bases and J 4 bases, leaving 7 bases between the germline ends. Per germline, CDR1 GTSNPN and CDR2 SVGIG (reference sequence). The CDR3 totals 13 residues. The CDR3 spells CAWSVRGNQPQHF. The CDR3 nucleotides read TGTGCCTGGAGTGTTCGGGGGAATCAGCCCCAGCATTTT.

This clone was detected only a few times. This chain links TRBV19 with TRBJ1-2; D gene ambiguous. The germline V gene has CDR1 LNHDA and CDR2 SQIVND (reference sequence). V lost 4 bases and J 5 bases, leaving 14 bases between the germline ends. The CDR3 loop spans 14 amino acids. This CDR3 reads CASSNRGLGYGYTF. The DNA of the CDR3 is TGTGCCAGTAGTAACCGGGGATTGGGGTATGGCTACACCTTC.